These 14 T cell receptor beta chains came from one sample sequenced in a study of blood T cell repertoires in COVID-19. Method: immunoSEQ multiplex PCR; TCRdb's copy keeps in-frame clones and lacks some. The table lists some 250,000 clones, about 90% of them singletons. The sequenced material came from PBMCs or T cells enriched from blood (not recorded which). These receptor sequences come from a woman aged 25 to 39 with acute COVID-19.

The sample holds one count of this clone. V gene TRBV27 combines with J gene TRBJ1-3; D uncertain. There are 14 residues in the CDR3. Germline loops: CDR1 MNHEY, CDR2 SMNVEV (reference sequence). V lost 5 bases and J 3 bases, leaving 11 bases between the germline ends. CDR3 sequence reads: CASSPISGGNTIYF. CDR3 bases: TGTGCCAGCAGTCCGATCAGCGGTGGAAACACCATATATTTT.

The rearrangement links TRBV28 to TRBJ1-1; D is uncertain. CDR3 length: 12 residues. V gave up 4 bases and J gave up 8 bases, with 11 bases separating them. Germline CDR1 and CDR2: MDHEN and SYDVKM. The CDR3 DNA reads as TGTGCCAGCAGTTCCCCCGCGAGGGAAGCTTTCTTT. This sequence encodes CASSSPAREAFF.

The CDR3: CASSFGQINYGYTF. CDR3 sequence (DNA): TGTGCCAGCAGTTTTGGACAGATTAACTATGGCTACACCTTC. The chain couples TRBV6-2 or TRBV6-3 to TRBJ1-2; possibly TRBD1 for D (6 bases). CDR1 and CDR2 from the germline V gene are MNHEY and SVGEGT. CDR3 size: 14 residues. V gave up 4 bases and J gave up 1 base, with 10 bases separating them.

The rearrangement uses TRBV15 and TRBJ2-1; TRBD2 matches at 12 bases. Per germline, CDR1 LNHNV and CDR2 YYDKDF (reference sequence). The length of the CDR3 is 16 residues. Trimming took 5 bases from V and 1 from J; bases not matched to a gene: 3. The DNA for the CDR3 is TGTGCCACCAGCCGGGGACTAGCGGGTTCCTACAATGAGCAGTTCTTC. As protein: CATSRGLAGSYNEQFF.

Here the CDR3 reads CASLPNTGTGTYEQYF. CDR3 coding DNA: TGTGCCAGCCTCCCCAACACCGGGACAGGAACTTACGAGCAGTACTTC. The chain uses TRBV27 and TRBJ2-7; 8 bases are shared with TRBD1. This CDR3 is built from 16 residues. V lost 8 bases to trimming and J lost 4 bases; unmatched junction nucleotides: 16. From germline, CDR1 is MNHEY and CDR2 SMNVEV (reference sequence).

V is TRBV5-4 and J is TRBJ2-3; 13 bases are a match to TRBD2. J lost 3 bases, V lost 4 bases, and 5 bases had no gene match. CDR1 is SGHNT, CDR2 YYREEE, per germline (reference sequence). CDR3 length equals 16 residues. CDR3 sequence reads: CASSLGLAGSTDTQYF. In DNA, the CDR3 is TGTGCCAGCAGCCTGGGACTAGCGGGGTCTACAGATACGCAGTATTTT.

The V gene is TRBV15, the J gene TRBJ2-2, with D perhaps TRBD1 (6 bases). Trimming removed 6 bases from V and 4 bases from J, with 12 bases in between. This CDR3 is 14 amino acids long. In germline, CDR1 is LNHNV, CDR2 YYDKDF (reference sequence). Here the CDR3 reads CATRSQGTTGELFF. As DNA, the CDR3 is TGTGCCACCAGGTCACAGGGTACCACCGGGGAGCTGTTTTTT.

The V gene is TRBV28, the J gene TRBJ1-5; 11 bases are a match to TRBD1. The CDR3 contains 15 residues. The germline CDR1 and CDR2 sequences are MDHEN and SYDVKM. The ends lost 4 bases at V and 6 bases at J; junction bases unmatched: 5. The CDR3 DNA follows: TGTGCCAGCAGTTGGGACAGGGGGAGAGGTCAGCCCCAGCATTTT. Its protein is CASSWDRGRGQPQHF. Together with reference TRBV28 and TRBJ1-5, the CDR3 gives the full variable domain: DVKVTQSSRYLVKRTGEKVFLECVQDMDHENMFWYRQDPGLGLRLIYFSYDVKMKEKGDIPEGYSVSREKKERFSLILESASTNQTSMYLCASSWDRGRGQPQHFGDGTRLSIL.

CDR3 region: CASSFGTHPDTQYF. The CDR3 DNA follows: TGTGCCAGCAGCTTCGGGACACACCCTGATACGCAGTATTTT. This chain links TRBV5-4 with TRBJ2-3; perhaps TRBD1 as D (6 bases). The V end was cut by 2 bases, the J end by 6 bases, with 13 bases between. Germline CDR1 and CDR2: SGHNT and YYREEE (reference sequence). There are 14 residues in the CDR3.

The chain couples TRBV11-2 to TRBJ2-2; 9 bases align to TRBD1. With 7 bases clipped from V and 5 bases from J, the junction kept 11 bases outside the gene matches. The CDR3 totals 16 residues. Germline CDR1 SGHAT, CDR2 FQNNGV. The CDR3 is CASTPEGQGGTGELFF. CDR3 nucleotide sequence: TGTGCCAGCACCCCCGAGGGACAGGGAGGAACCGGGGAGCTGTTTTTT.

The genes are TRBV27 and TRBJ1-1, with D uncertain. Germline V gene lookup returns CDR1 MNHEY and CDR2 SMNVEV (reference sequence). V was shortened by 2 bases and J by 3 bases, with 7 bases between the two germline ends. The CDR3 sequence is 13 residues long. CDR3 in amino acids: CASSLKRDTEAFF. DNA of the CDR3: TGTGCCAGCAGTTTAAAGAGGGACACTGAAGCTTTCTTT.

The DNA for the CDR3 is TGTGCCAGTAGTACCTTCGACAGCGACTATGGCTACACCTTC. Protein sequence: CASSTFDSDYGYTF. This sequence joins TRBV19 and TRBJ1-2, with a possible D match to TRBD1 (5 bases). There are 14 residues in the CDR3. Germline V lookup: CDR1 LNHDA, CDR2 SQIVND (reference sequence). Deletions cut 4 bases from V and 3 bases from J, with 12 bases between.

This sequence joins TRBV4-3 and TRBJ2-2; no firm D call. V was trimmed by 1 base and J by 4 bases, leaving 10 bases between them. Germline V gene lookup returns CDR1 LGHNA and CDR2 YSLEER. The length of the CDR3 is 15 residues. CDR3 residues: CASSQGNAGTGELFF. CDR3 DNA sequence: TGCGCCAGCAGCCAAGGTAACGCCGGCACCGGGGAGCTGTTTTTT.

The chain uses TRBV15 and TRBJ1-1, with D perhaps TRBD1 (6 bases). Trimming stripped 3 bases from V and 7 bases from J, with 18 bases between. This CDR3 has 15 amino acids. Germline CDR1 reads LNHNV; CDR2 reads YYDKDF (reference sequence). The CDR3 sequence: CATSSPSRGQIEAFF. CDR3 nucleotides: TGTGCCACCAGCAGCCCCTCCAGAGGACAGATTGAAGCTTTCTTT.